Presented here are 17 T cell receptor beta chains from one specimen sequenced in a study of CD8 T cells in ankylosing spondylitis. Study outcomes and limitations: A TCR beta motif made of under 10 highly homologous variants seemed typical of ankylosing spondylitis blood.

Antigens of these TCRs are unknown. Using its own MiXCR run on the 5' RACE reads, TCRdb lists one record per CDR3 protein. The sample yields about 500,000 distinct CDR3 sequences, about an eighth seen once. The sequencing sample was made of blood, either unsorted or a sorted T cell fraction (not recorded which). The receptor set was obtained from a male donor with ankylosing spondylitis.

This clonotype was counted between two and nine times. The chain joins TRBV12-3 or TRBV12-4 to TRBJ2-1; 13 bases agree with TRBD2. This CDR3 has 17 amino acids. J was trimmed by 8 bases and V by 5 bases; bases with no gene match: 12. CDR3 sequence: CASSPETSGRAVDEQFF. The CDR3 coding sequence is TGTGCCAGCAGTCCGGAAACTAGCGGGAGGGCCGTAGATGAGCAGTTCTTC.

The chain recombines TRBV2 with TRBJ2-7; 8 bases map to TRBD1. With V trimmed by 8 bases and J by 5 bases, 11 bases remained unmatched. This CDR3 has 14 residues. CDR1 and CDR2 from the germline V gene are SNHLY and FYNNEI. The CDR3 sequence: CASQTKDRAHEQYF. As DNA, the CDR3 is TGTGCCAGCCAAACAAAGGACAGGGCCCACGAGCAGTACTTC. Variable domain in full (rest from reference TRBV2 and TRBJ2-7): EPEVTQTPSHQVTQMGQEVILRCVPISNHLYFYWYRQILGQKVEFLVSFYNNEISEKSEIFDDQFSVERPDGSNFTLKIRSTKLEDSAMYFCASQTKDRAHEQYFGPGTRLTVT.

A few counts support this clonotype. The chain links TRBV5-1 to TRBJ2-2; D possibly matches TRBD1 or TRBD2 (6 bases each). Trimming cost V 6 bases and J 3 bases, with 15 bases left between them. Germline values: CDR1 SGHRS, CDR2 YFSETQ. The CDR3 is 15 residues long. The CDR3 reads CASTPGVADTGELFF. CDR3 nucleotide sequence: TGCGCCAGCACCCCAGGGGTAGCGGACACCGGGGAGCTGTTTTTT.

This clonotype was seen repeatedly, ten times or more. The rearrangement links TRBV12-3 or TRBV12-4 to TRBJ1-6; D unclear. V was shortened by 2 bases and J by 8 bases, with 7 bases between the two germline ends. The CDR3 sequence is 13 residues long. CDR3: CASSLHRDSPLHF. The CDR3 DNA reads TGTGCCAGCAGTTTACATCGGGATTCACCCCTCCACTTT.

This clonotype showed up just once. The chain combines TRBV18 with TRBJ2-2, with D possibly being TRBD2 (6 bases). V was clipped by 3 bases and J by 6 bases, with 20 bases between them. The CDR3 runs 17 residues. Germline CDR1 and CDR2: KGHSH and LQKENI. DNA of the CDR3: TGTGCCAGCTCACCGCGTTTGAGCGGGCCTAGACCCGGGGAGCTGTTTTTT. Translating it yields CASSPRLSGPRPGELFF.

This clonotype was detected only once. The junction departs from germline at one end; a sequencing error may be responsible. This chain links TRBV7-2 with TRBJ2-7, with 9 bases matching TRBD2. CDR3 length: 14 residues. Germline CDR1 SGHTA, CDR2 FQGNSA. The CDR3 loop reads CASSLAGSTYEQYF. The CDR3 DNA reads as TGTGCCAGCAGCCTAGCGGGAAGCACCTACGAGCAGTACTTC. Variable domain in full (rest from reference TRBV7-2 and TRBJ2-7): GAGVSQSPSNKVTEKGKDVELRCDPISGHTALYWYRQSLGQGLEFLIYFQGNSAPDKSGLPSDRFSAERTGGSVSTLTIQRTQQEDSAVYLCASSLAGSTYEQYFGPGTRLTVT.

This clonotype was seen only a few times. This chain links TRBV18 with TRBJ2-1; TRBD2 agrees at 8 bases. Germline loops: CDR1 KGHSH, CDR2 LQKENI. V dropped 4 bases and J dropped 2; count of bases not matched to a gene: 7. The CDR3 runs 16 residues. The chain's CDR3 is CASSRIGREPYNEQFF. CDR3 in DNA: TGTGCCAGCTCACGTATCGGGAGGGAACCCTACAATGAGCAGTTCTTC. Drawing the rest from reference TRBV18 and TRBJ2-1, the complete variable domain is NAGVMQNPRHLVRRRGQEARLRCSPMKGHSHVYWYRQLPEEGLKFMVYLQKENIIDESGMPKERFSAEFPKEGPSILRIQQVVRGDSAAYFCASSRIGREPYNEQFFGPGTRLTVL.

This chain connects TRBV24-1 to TRBJ1-5; no clear D. This CDR3 is 12 amino acids long. V lost 6 bases to trimming and J lost 9 bases, with 11 bases between them. The germline gives CDR1 KGHDR, CDR2 SFDVKD. CDR3 nucleotides: TGTGCCACCAGTCGGTCAGACTCGCCCCAGCATTTT. Amino acid sequence: CATSRSDSPQHF.

J is TRBJ2-6 and V is TRBV9; maybe TRBD2 (5 bases). The CDR3 is made up of 15 amino acids. Per germline, CDR1 SGDLS and CDR2 YYNGEE. V shed 2 bases and J shed 2 bases, with 8 bases lying between them. CDR3 bases: TGTGCCAGCAGCGTGAGAGGGACTGGGGCCAACGTCCTGACTTTC. It encodes CASSVRGTGANVLTF.

This clonotype was recorded a few times. CDR3 sequence: CASAGGPLLSLEQYF. The CDR3 bases are TGTGCCAGCGCAGGGGGCCCACTCTTGTCGCTCGAGCAGTACTTC. The chain links TRBV12-3 or TRBV12-4 to TRBJ2-7; 8 bases agree with TRBD1. The CDR3 sequence is 15 residues long. V shed 8 bases, J shed 6 bases, and the junction held 15 bases outside the gene matches.

This clonotype has at least ten counts. The chain carries TRBV12-3 or TRBV12-4 and TRBJ2-3; TRBD2 matches at 14 bases. V lost 7 bases to trimming and J lost 4 bases; unmatched junction nucleotides: 7. The CDR3 totals 16 residues. CDR3: CASTMGLAGVSDTQYF. In DNA, the CDR3 is TGTGCCAGCACCATGGGACTAGCGGGAGTGTCAGATACGCAGTATTTT.

There are a few counts of this clonotype. The V and J genes are TRBV20-1 and TRBJ2-7; 8 bases agree with TRBD2. Germline CDR1 DFQATT, CDR2 SNEGSKA (reference sequence). The CDR3 sequence is 13 residues long. J gave up 5 bases and V 5 bases, and 8 bases lay outside the gene matches. CDR3 in amino acids: CSAPPAGVDEQYF. The CDR3 coding sequence is TGCAGTGCTCCACCAGCGGGAGTCGACGAGCAGTACTTC.

This clonotype occurred a few times. The junction departs from germline at one end; a sequencing error may be responsible. The V call is TRBV2, the J call TRBJ1-2, with D possibly matching TRBD1 (6 bases). Germline V gene data show CDR1 as SNHLY and CDR2 as FYNNEI. This CDR3 contains 12 residues. CDR3 DNA sequence: TGTGCCAGCAGGGAAGGGACAACTGGCTACACCTTC. Residues: CASREGTTGYTF. Full variable domain (rest looked up from reference TRBV2 and TRBJ1-2): EPEVTQTPSHQVTQMGQEVILRCVPISNHLYFYWYRQILGQKVEFLVSFYNNEISEKSEIFDDQFSVERPDGSNFTLKIRSTKLEDSAMYFCASREGTTGYTFGSGTRLTVV.

The V and J genes are TRBV20-1 and TRBJ2-5; 8 nucleotides line up with TRBD2. V dropped 6 bases and J dropped 5; count of bases not matched to a gene: 17. Germline CDR1 and CDR2: DFQATT and SNEGSKA (reference sequence). The CDR3 totals 16 residues. CDR3 nucleotide sequence: TGCAGTGCCCCGACAGTCAGTCCGGGAGGGATTGAGACCCAGTACTTC. It encodes CSAPTVSPGGIETQYF.

V is TRBV20-1 and J is TRBJ2-3, with D tentatively TRBD1 (5 bases). The germline V gene encodes CDR1 DFQATT and CDR2 SNEGSKA (reference sequence). This CDR3 region has 15 residues. The germline V and J ends were trimmed by 6 bases and 2 bases, with 18 bases remaining between them. CDR3: CSANPNQGYTDTQYF. For the CDR3, the DNA is TGCAGTGCAAACCCCAATCAGGGCTACACAGATACGCAGTATTTT.

This clonotype was seen more than once but under ten times. In nucleotides, the CDR3 is TGTGCCAGCAGCGTAGTCCTAGCGGAAGACTCCTACAATGAGCAGTTCTTC. This translates into CASSVVLAEDSYNEQFF. The rearrangement uses TRBV9 and TRBJ2-1, with 7 bases lining up with TRBD2. The V gene's germline CDR1 is SGDLS and CDR2 YYNGEE. There are 17 residues in the CDR3. V shed 0 bases and J 0 bases; nucleotides not matched to a gene: 6. The full variable domain, completed using reference TRBV9 and TRBJ2-1, is DSGVTQTPKHLITATGQRVTLRCSPRSGDLSVYWYQQSLDQGLQFLIQYYNGEERAKGNILERFSAQQFPDLHSELNLSSLELGDSALYFCASSVVLAEDSYNEQFFGPGTRLTVL.

The chain has TRBV20-1 and TRBJ2-3; 9 nucleotides match TRBD1. V lost 3 bases, J lost 6 bases, and 10 bases stayed unmatched. The germline V gene encodes CDR1 DFQATT and CDR2 SNEGSKA (reference sequence). The CDR3 covers 15 residues. CDR3 nucleotides: TGCAGTGCTAGGGCCGGGACAGGGCCCCCGGATACGCAGTATTTT. This codes for CSARAGTGPPDTQYF.